A single sample is the source of the 17 T cell receptor beta chains below, sequenced in a study of T cell changes during pregnancy in multiple sclerosis. Sequencing was performed with immunoSEQ multiplex PCR; in TCRdb, only in-frame clones are kept and a portion is missing. The table has 50,000 or so clones, more than 90% seen once; the top ten hold roughly 0.37%. The source was CD4+ T cells from peripheral blood mononuclear cells, collected before pregnancy. Receptors originate from a female donor with multiple sclerosis, enrolled in a pregnancy study.

There are a few counts of this clone. The chain joins TRBV25-1 to TRBJ2-2, with TRBD1 identical over 7 bases. The germline CDR1 and CDR2 sequences are MGHDK and SYGVNS. The CDR3 totals 14 residues. The trim removed 10 bases at V and 2 bases at J, leaving 7 bases unmatched. The CDR3 sequence is CATENRGNTGELFF. CDR3 nucleotides: TGTGCCACCGAGAACAGGGGAAACACCGGGGAGCTGTTTTTT.

The chain carries TRBV14 and TRBJ1-4; 7 bases map to TRBD1. Germline assignment: CDR1 SGHDN and CDR2 FVKESK. The CDR3 loop spans 13 amino acids. The ends lost 3 bases at V and 11 bases at J; junction bases unmatched: 6. CDR3 loop: CASSHQQGTKLFF. The CDR3 nucleotides are TGTGCCAGCAGCCACCAACAGGGGACCAAACTGTTTTTT.

V is TRBV5-1 and J is TRBJ2-7; possibly TRBD1 for D (5 bases). Germline V gene sequence: CDR1 SGHRS, CDR2 YFSETQ. Trimming stripped 4 bases from V and 1 base from J, with 12 bases between. This CDR3 region has 14 residues. CDR3 residues: CASSPRQNSYEQYF. CDR3 nucleotides: TGCGCCAGCAGCCCCCGACAGAATTCCTACGAGCAGTACTTC.

This clone was seen just once. The chain carries TRBV19 and TRBJ2-7; D is possibly TRBD2 (6 bases). This CDR3 contains 13 residues. Germline loops: CDR1 LNHDA, CDR2 SQIVND (reference sequence). The V gene lost 10 bases and the J gene lost 7 bases, with 20 bases spanning the gap. Written as DNA, the CDR3 is TGTGCCACATCCAGAGAACGGCGGGGAGAGCAGTACTTC. Translation gives CATSRERRGEQYF. The whole variable domain, remainder taken from reference TRBV19 and TRBJ2-7, is DGGITQSPKYLFRKEGQNVTLSCEQNLNHDAMYWYRQDPGQGLRLIYYSQIVNDFQKGDIAEGYSVSREKKESFPLTVTSAQKNPTAFYLCATSRERRGEQYFGPGTRLTVT.

This clone was found once. The chain uses TRBV28 and TRBJ2-5, with D possibly matching TRBD2 (5 bases). The germline V gene encodes CDR1 MDHEN and CDR2 SYDVKM. The CDR3 spans 15 residues. V was shortened by 2 bases and J by 7 bases, with 17 bases between the two germline ends. For the CDR3, the DNA is TGTGCCAGCAGTTTAAGGATAAACAGCGCGGGGACCCAGTACTTC. This translates into CASSLRINSAGTQYF.

J is TRBJ1-2 and V is TRBV5-5; TRBD1 aligns across 7 bases. The CDR3 extends over 14 amino acids. With 2 bases clipped from V and 1 base from J, the junction kept 2 bases outside the gene matches. Germline V lookup: CDR1 SGHKS, CDR2 YYEKEE (reference sequence). CDR3 DNA: TGTGCCAGCAGCTTAGACAGGGTTAACTATGGCTACACCTTC. Translation: CASSLDRVNYGYTF.

The rearrangement uses TRBV19 and TRBJ1-2; D is possibly TRBD1 (5 bases). Trimming took 2 bases from V and 4 from J, leaving 11 bases between them. The CDR3 has 14 amino acids. Germline V CDR1 and CDR2: LNHDA, SQIVND (reference sequence). This CDR3 is CASSIRQGSYGYTF. The CDR3 bases are TGTGCCAGTAGTATAAGGCAGGGCAGCTATGGCTACACCTTC.

The V call is TRBV4-2, the J call TRBJ2-3; D may be TRBD1 (5 bases). This CDR3 is 12 amino acids long. Trimming shortened V by 6 bases and J by 6 bases, and 10 bases separated the two germline ends. Germline V CDR1 and CDR2: LGHNA, YNFKEQ. Here the CDR3 DNA reads TGTGCCAGCAGGGGGCCCGGTGATACGCAGTATTTT. It yields the protein CASRGPGDTQYF.

The chain carries TRBV11-2 and TRBJ2-7; TRBD1 is a possible D gene (6 bases). CDR1 and CDR2 from the germline V gene are SGHAT and FQNNGV. With 4 bases removed from V and 0 bases from J, the gap between germline ends came to 16 bases. The CDR3 has 16 residues. CDR3 DNA: TGTGCCAGCAGCTCACAGACGGGACAACTCTCCTACGAGCAGTACTTC. Translation gives CASSSQTGQLSYEQYF.

The chain employs TRBV9 and TRBJ2-5, with a weak D call TRBD2 (5 bases). From germline, CDR1 is SGDLS and CDR2 YYNGEE. Deletions cut 3 bases from V and 7 bases from J, with 16 bases between. The CDR3 is 14 amino acids. The CDR3 DNA reads as TGTGCCAGCAGCGCCCGGACTGGGCCTGGGACCCAGTACTTC. Protein product: CASSARTGPGTQYF.

CDR3 region: CASKNGGRTGELFF. The CDR3 nucleotides are TGTGCCAGCAAAAATGGTGGGAGAACCGGGGAGCTGTTTTTT. The rearrangement links TRBV27 to TRBJ2-2; tentative D call: TRBD2 (5 bases). The CDR3 has 14 residues. Germline V lookup: CDR1 MNHEY, CDR2 SMNVEV (reference sequence). Trimming shortened V by 7 bases and J by 5 bases, and 14 bases separated the two germline ends.

CDR3 DNA sequence: TGTGCCAGCAGCCCTTATGAAGGAGGAAATGGCTACACCTTC. The encoded protein is CASSPYEGGNGYTF. The chain uses TRBV27 and TRBJ1-2; D gene unclear. Per the germline V gene, CDR1 is MNHEY and CDR2 is SMNVEV (reference sequence). With 6 bases removed from V and 6 bases from J, the gap between germline ends came to 17 bases. CDR3 length: 14 residues.

The V gene is TRBV9, the J gene TRBJ2-2; D is perhaps TRBD1 (5 bases). The CDR3 totals 14 residues. Germline assignment: CDR1 SGDLS and CDR2 YYNGEE. The ends were cut back, 1 base at V and 5 bases at J, with 9 bases in the middle. The CDR3 protein is CASSVRGGTGELFF. CDR3 DNA sequence: TGTGCCAGCAGCGTAAGGGGTGGGACCGGGGAGCTGTTTTTT.

This sequence joins TRBV18 and TRBJ1-5, with a possible D match to TRBD1 (5 bases). Trimming took off 3 bases at V and 0 bases at J, with 15 bases between the two ends. CDR3 size: 17 residues. Germline V CDR1 and CDR2: KGHSH, LQKENI. The CDR3, as DNA: TGTGCCAGCTCACCGCTCGGTCAGGGCGTTAGCAATCAGCCCCAGCATTTT. Its protein product is CASSPLGQGVSNQPQHF.

DNA of the CDR3: TGTGCCAGCAGCCCCCCGGGCAGGGACACTGAAGCTTTCTTT. This gives the protein CASSPPGRDTEAFF. This chain uses TRBV5-4 with TRBJ1-1, with TRBD1 as a possible D gene (5 bases). Per the germline V gene, CDR1 is SGHNT and CDR2 is YYREEE (reference sequence). V dropped 4 bases and J dropped 3 bases, with 13 bases sitting between them. The CDR3 has 14 residues.

The chain combines TRBV18 with TRBJ2-3; TRBD2 matches at 7 bases. J lost 2 bases, V lost 4 bases, and 15 bases had no gene match. This CDR3 spans 18 amino acids. Germline V CDR1 and CDR2: KGHSH, LQKENI. The CDR3 DNA follows: TGTGCCAGCTCACAAAAAACGGGCGGGAGCGGGATCACAGATACGCAGTATTTT. The encoded protein is CASSQKTGGSGITDTQYF.

The chain couples TRBV2 to TRBJ2-6, with 7 bases that match TRBD1. V lost 3 bases and J lost 0; bases outside the gene matches: 5. The germline CDR1 and CDR2 sequences are SNHLY and FYNNEI. The CDR3 has 17 residues. The CDR3 is CASSEFGQDSGANVLTF. The CDR3 DNA sequence: TGTGCCAGCAGTGAGTTTGGACAGGACTCTGGGGCCAACGTCCTGACTTTC.